The next 24 T cell receptor beta chains were all read from a single sample in a study of regulatory T cells in long-lasting Graves disease (dated by TCRdb to 2020 to 2022). Library preparation used multiplex PCR. The sequencer was an Illumina HiSeq 4000. To build TCR beta libraries, CDR3 regions were amplified by Arm-PCR using iRepertoire HTBI primers. TCRdb reanalyzed the raw reads on its own, using fastp at Q25 for trimming and MiXCR for clone calling, and kept in-frame beta chains. Each CDR3 protein gets just one entry, which takes the most common genes and DNA from the rows behind it. Across this sample there are some 410,000 distinct CDR3 sequences, with about 15% seen only once. In total, the top ten clones hold roughly a tenth of the sample. The time point label, read with the paper, signifies: newly diagnosed GD, antithyroid drugs for less than 3 months. For both TCR sequencing and RNA sequencing, RNA was extracted from PBMCs using TRIzol.

A further study also used this sample, focusing on T cells in Graves' hyperthyroidism and ophthalmopathy.

The sample consisted of peripheral blood mononuclear cells (PBMCs), taken at new diagnosis, from a patient treated with antithyroid drugs. These receptors were taken from a young woman with Graves disease. Donor details come from another sample of the same person, matched by shared clones.

This clonotype was picked up a small number of times. V and J are TRBV27 and TRBJ2-7; 11 nucleotides agree with TRBD2. With V trimmed by 6 bases and J by 2 bases, 6 bases remained unmatched. The CDR3 is 15 amino acids. Germline V gene sequence: CDR1 MNHEY, CDR2 SMNVEV (reference sequence). The CDR3 protein is CASRTTSGITYEQYF. The CDR3 DNA reads TGTGCCAGCAGAACGACTAGCGGGATCACCTACGAGCAGTACTTC.

There are many counts of this clonotype. The chain is built from TRBV20-1 and TRBJ2-1; 8 bases fit TRBD2. The CDR3 is 17 amino acids. After removal of 2 bases from V and 1 base from J, the junction contained 10 bases not matched to a gene. Germline CDR1 DFQATT, CDR2 SNEGSKA (reference sequence). CDR3 nucleotides: TGCAGTGCTAGATCTATTAGCGGGGAGGTATCCTACAATGAGCAGTTCTTC. The encoded protein is CSARSISGEVSYNEQFF.

This clonotype was recorded at least ten times. V and J are TRBV20-1 and TRBJ2-5; 10 bases agree with TRBD2. V dropped 4 bases and J dropped 0; count of bases not matched to a gene: 8. This CDR3 is 16 amino acids long. CDR1 DFQATT and CDR2 SNEGSKA come from the germline V gene (reference sequence). This CDR3 reads CSANPIAGGDQETQYF. CDR3 in DNA: TGCAGTGCTAACCCAATAGCGGGAGGTGACCAAGAGACCCAGTACTTC.

As to this clonotype: Sequence at one end of the junction differs from germline and may be a read error. The rearrangement joins TRBV7-2 to TRBJ2-1, with TRBD2 identical over 14 bases. The germline CDR1 and CDR2 sequences are SGHTA and FQGNSA. CDR3 length equals 15 residues. CDR3 protein: CASSSTSGRVNEQSF. The CDR3 nucleotides read TGTGCCAGCAGCTCGACTAGCGGGAGGGTAAATGAGCAGTCCTTC.

This clonotype was seen repeatedly, ten times or more. The J gene is TRBJ1-4, the V gene TRBV5-1; 7 bases line up with TRBD1. V trimming: 4 bases; J trimming: 0 bases; junction bases outside the gene matches: 6. Germline CDR1 and CDR2: SGHRS and YFSETQ. The CDR3 is made up of 16 amino acids. The CDR3 coding sequence is TGCGCCAGCAGCCTCGGACAGGAGTCAACTAATGAAAAACTGTTTTTT. Residues: CASSLGQESTNEKLFF.

This clonotype has a count of ten or more. The chain employs TRBV4-2 and TRBJ2-7; D uncertain. Trimming shortened V by 0 bases and J by 3 bases, and 12 bases separated the two germline ends. Germline V gene lookup returns CDR1 LGHNA and CDR2 YNFKEQ. The CDR3 totals 15 residues. The CDR3 protein is CASSQDRSINYEQYF. CDR3 nucleotides: TGTGCCAGCAGCCAAGATCGGAGCATAAACTACGAGCAGTACTTC.

This clonotype was picked up many times. The rearrangement links TRBV3-1 to TRBJ2-2; D may match TRBD1 or TRBD2 (5 bases each). CDR1 LGHDT and CDR2 YNNKEL come from the germline V gene (reference sequence). Between the trimmed V and J ends, which lost 3 bases and 5 bases, there was a span of 13 bases. The CDR3 runs to 15 residues. The CDR3 sequence is CASSQGPRVTGELFF. The DNA for the CDR3 is TGTGCCAGCAGCCAGGGACCGCGGGTGACCGGGGAGCTGTTTTTT.

Notes on this clonotype: A far larger clone is just one base off, so this is likely a read error. CDR3 region: CASSRGTNNEQFF. CDR3 DNA: TGTGCCAGCAGCCGCGGGACTAACAATGAGCAGTTCTTC. This chain uses TRBV7-3 with TRBJ2-1, with 7 bases that match TRBD2. Per the germline V gene, CDR1 is SGHTA and CDR2 is FQGTGA. V lost 5 bases to trimming and J lost 5 bases; unmatched junction nucleotides: 3. This CDR3 has 13 residues.

The chain couples TRBV12-3 or TRBV12-4 to TRBJ2-2; D is ambiguous. The CDR3 has 13 residues. Trimming removed 7 bases from V and 3 bases from J, with 9 bases in between. CDR3 coding DNA: TGTGCCAGCATCGTCAGATACACCGGGGAGCTGTTTTTT. Protein: CASIVRYTGELFF.

This clonotype was counted a few times. This chain uses TRBV6-1 with TRBJ1-4, with TRBD1 matching 8 bases. This CDR3 is 17 amino acids long. Germline values: CDR1 MNHNS, CDR2 SASEGT. The junction had 10 bases not matched to a gene; V was cut back by 6 bases and J by 1 base. The CDR3 sequence: CASSHQGRGRTNEKLFF. CDR3 bases: TGTGCCAGCAGCCACCAGGGCAGGGGGCGAACTAATGAAAAACTGTTTTTT.

This clonotype appeared a few times. The chain joins TRBV12-3 or TRBV12-4 to TRBJ2-2; 7 nucleotides line up with TRBD2. V gave up 5 bases and J gave up 6 bases; unmatched junction bases: 6. This CDR3 has 14 amino acids. The CDR3 reads CASSQQGGAGELFF. CDR3 bases: TGTGCCAGCAGTCAGCAGGGAGGGGCCGGGGAGCTGTTTTTT.

This clonotype has at least ten counts. This chain connects TRBV7-2 to TRBJ1-2; D gene uncertain. This CDR3 has 13 residues. V gave up 3 bases and J gave up 4 bases, with 9 bases separating them. Germline V gene data show CDR1 as SGHTA and CDR2 as FQGNSA. The CDR3 DNA is TGTGCCAGCAGCTTCAGCCACCCCTATGGCTACACCTTC. Translation gives CASSFSHPYGYTF.

This clonotype has more than one count but fewer than ten. V usage is TRBV18 and J usage is TRBJ2-7, with TRBD1 matching 8 bases. The germline gives CDR1 KGHSH, CDR2 LQKENI. The trim removed 2 bases at V and 1 base at J, leaving 4 bases unmatched. The CDR3 totals 15 residues. Here the CDR3 reads CASSPSGQASYEQYF. CDR3 DNA sequence: TGTGCCAGCTCACCATCGGGACAGGCTTCCTACGAGCAGTACTTC.

CDR3 amino acids: CASSLDAGGLNTGELFF. For the CDR3, the DNA is TGTGCCAGCAGCTTGGATGCGGGAGGCCTGAACACCGGGGAGCTGTTTTTT. The chain combines TRBV5-4 with TRBJ2-2; TRBD2 agrees at 8 bases. Germline V gives CDR1 SGHNT, CDR2 YYREEE (reference sequence). V lost 0 bases and J lost 1; bases outside the gene matches: 5. The CDR3 covers 17 residues.

The table lists this clonotype with many counts. The gene calls are TRBV7-2 and TRBJ2-7, with D uncertain. CDR1 SGHTA and CDR2 FQGNSA come from the germline V gene. This CDR3 spans 14 amino acids. V was cut by 4 bases and J by 4 bases, with 14 bases left in between. The CDR3 DNA follows: TGTGCCAGCAGCTCCACCGGGTCCGCATACGAGCAGTACTTC. Protein: CASSSTGSAYEQYF. Supplemented by reference TRBV7-2 and TRBJ2-7, the full variable domain reads GAGVSQSPSNKVTEKGKDVELRCDPISGHTALYWYRQSLGQGLEFLIYFQGNSAPDKSGLPSDRFSAERTGGSVSTLTIQRTQQEDSAVYLCASSSTGSAYEQYFGPGTRLTVT.

This chain joins TRBV9 and TRBJ2-5; the D is unclear. Germline values: CDR1 SGDLS, CDR2 YYNGEE. The CDR3 extends over 14 amino acids. V lost 0 bases, J lost 5 bases, and 11 bases lay in between. CDR3 DNA: TGTGCCAGCAGCGTAGAGGTCTGGGGTGAGACCCAGTACTTC. Protein sequence: CASSVEVWGETQYF.

This clonotype was found many times. This chain links TRBV6-1 with TRBJ2-3; 8 bases line up with TRBD2. Germline V gives CDR1 MNHNS, CDR2 SASEGT. The CDR3 contains 17 residues. V shed 2 bases, J shed 6 bases, and the junction held 13 bases outside the gene matches. CDR3 in amino acids: CASSEPWGAGGMDTQYF. The CDR3 DNA sequence: TGTGCCAGCAGTGAACCCTGGGGGGCGGGAGGTATGGATACGCAGTATTTT.

This sequence joins TRBV9 and TRBJ2-1, with a tentative D call TRBD1 (5 bases). Germline V gene data show CDR1 as SGDLS and CDR2 as YYNGEE. V lost 4 bases and J 6 bases, leaving 14 bases between the germline ends. There are 14 residues in the CDR3. The CDR3 loop is CASSPTGLLNEQFF. CDR3 DNA: TGTGCCAGCAGCCCCACAGGCCTGCTCAATGAGCAGTTCTTC.

The chain couples TRBV10-3 to TRBJ1-1; 8 bases line up with TRBD1. J was trimmed by 5 bases and V by 7 bases; bases with no gene match: 3. This CDR3 has 12 residues. CDR1 is ENHRY, CDR2 SYGVKD, per germline. CDR3 amino acids: CAITGQGTEAFF. CDR3 nucleotides: TGTGCCATCACCGGACAGGGAACTGAAGCTTTCTTT.

The chain combines TRBV19 with TRBJ2-7; 11 bases line up with TRBD1. The CDR3 length is 14 residues. Germline CDR1 and CDR2: LNHDA and SQIVND (reference sequence). V trimming: 5 bases; J trimming: 6 bases; junction bases outside the gene matches: 6. This CDR3 is CASSSGQGGFEQYF. In DNA, the CDR3 is TGTGCCAGTAGTTCGGGACAGGGGGGTTTCGAGCAGTACTTC.

This clonotype was recorded at least ten times. The J gene is TRBJ1-2, the V gene TRBV4-1; no clear D. From germline, CDR1 is MGHRA and CDR2 YSYEKL. Trimming pared 1 base from V and 1 base from J, leaving 10 bases between. The CDR3 has 15 amino acids. The CDR3 DNA follows: TGCGCCAGCAGCCAAGCGGGCAGGTTTAACTATGGCTACACCTTC. Protein product: CASSQAGRFNYGYTF.

This chain connects TRBV10-2 to TRBJ2-7; 10 bases match TRBD2. V was clipped by 1 base and J by 3 bases; unmatched bases: 9. Germline CDR1 reads WSHSY; CDR2 reads SAAADI. The CDR3 sequence is 17 residues long. In DNA, the CDR3 is TGCGCCAGCAGTGAGTGGCCAGCGGGAGGGCCTTACTACGAGCAGTACTTC. Residues: CASSEWPAGGPYYEQYF.

With respect to this clonotype: A single base is all that separates this from a far larger clone, so a read error is likely. The V and J genes are TRBV2 and TRBJ2-5, with 9 bases that match TRBD1. V was clipped by 11 bases and J by 5 bases; unmatched bases: 9. This CDR3 is 13 amino acids long. In germline, CDR1 is SNHLY, CDR2 FYNNEI. CDR3 in DNA: TGTGCCGGATGGACAGGGGTCGGGGAGACCCAGTACTTC. This sequence encodes CAGWTGVGETQYF.

V gene TRBV10-3 combines with J gene TRBJ1-2, with 7 bases that match TRBD1. CDR3 size: 14 residues. Germline lookup yields CDR1 ENHRY and CDR2 SYGVKD. V dropped 4 bases and J dropped 3; count of bases not matched to a gene: 5. The CDR3 bases are TGTGCCATCAGTGCTCGACAGGGTTACTATGGCTACACCTTC. This sequence encodes CAISARQGYYGYTF.